Below are 20 T cell receptor beta chains sequenced from a single sample in a study of Ad26.COV2.S vaccination and SARS-CoV-2 variants. Treatment specified: roughly 20 received Ad26.COV2.S at low or high dose, single or two shots; roughly five received placebo; per-sample allocation not given. Following the first vaccine or placebo injection, samples were taken on day 63. Data came from immunoSEQ multiplex PCR; TCRdb stores just in-frame clones and leaves some out. The table lists approximately 300,000 clones, about 86% of them singletons. The sample was peripheral blood, taken in a trial of Ad26.COV2.S vaccine versus placebo. The receptor source for this set is a person between 18 and 65 years old who received the Ad26.COV2.S COVID-19 vaccine or a placebo.

The chain employs TRBV11-2 and TRBJ1-2; 8 bases match TRBD1. The germline V gene encodes CDR1 SGHAT and CDR2 FQNNGV. V shed 8 bases, J shed 8 bases, and the junction held 10 bases outside the gene matches. The CDR3 loop spans 13 amino acids. The CDR3 sequence is CASGPRTGRGYTF. For the CDR3, the DNA is TGTGCCAGCGGGCCGCGGACAGGGCGCGGCTACACCTTC.

The gene calls are TRBV4-1 and TRBJ2-7; tentatively, D is TRBD1 (6 bases). This CDR3 is 15 amino acids long. V lost 1 base and J 3 bases, leaving 13 bases between the germline ends. CDR1 MGHRA and CDR2 YSYEKL come from the germline V gene. The CDR3: CASSQGSQGYYEQYF. CDR3 in DNA: TGCGCCAGCAGCCAAGGATCACAGGGTTACTACGAGCAGTACTTC.

The chain recombines TRBV5-4 with TRBJ2-5; 7 bases map to TRBD1. The CDR3 runs 16 residues. CDR1 and CDR2 from the germline V gene are SGHNT and YYREEE (reference sequence). The V segment lost 4 bases and the J segment 0 bases; nucleotides outside the gene matches: 9. The CDR3 is CASSLAWGQNQETQYF. As DNA, the CDR3 is TGTGCCAGCAGCCTAGCCTGGGGACAGAACCAAGAGACCCAGTACTTC.

The chain uses TRBV3-1 (or the pseudogene TRBV3-2) and TRBJ2-4; D gene ambiguous. V shed 1 base and J shed 7 bases, with 8 bases lying between them. This CDR3 has 13 residues. Germline lookup yields CDR1 LGHDT and CDR2 YNNKEL (reference sequence). CDR3 sequence: CASSQVLWNIQYF. CDR3 bases: TGTGCCAGCAGCCAAGTCTTATGGAACATTCAGTACTTC.

V is TRBV18 and J is TRBJ1-2, with D possibly TRBD1 on 6 matching bases. This CDR3 has 15 amino acids. Trimming shortened V by 1 base and J by 5 bases, and 14 bases separated the two germline ends. Germline V gives CDR1 KGHSH, CDR2 LQKENI. The CDR3 DNA sequence: TGTGCCAGCTCACCACAAGAGAAAGGGACATATGGCTACACCTTC. Amino acids: CASSPQEKGTYGYTF.

J is TRBJ1-2 and V is TRBV30; D call uncertain. The CDR3 is made up of 14 amino acids. Per the germline V gene, CDR1 is GTSNPN and CDR2 is SVGIG (reference sequence). Trimming pared 0 bases from V and 0 bases from J, leaving 8 bases between. The CDR3 bases are TGTGCCTGGAGTGTGAGGGAATCTAACTATGGCTACACCTTC. Translated: CAWSVRESNYGYTF.

The chain uses TRBV12-5 and TRBJ1-5; D is possibly TRBD1 (5 bases). This CDR3 is built from 16 residues. CDR1 and CDR2 (germline): LGHNT, FRNRAP. The V end lost 5 bases, the J end lost 7 bases, and 21 bases lay between the germline ends. The CDR3: CASGPSSGRGMQPQHF. The CDR3 bases are TGTGCTAGTGGTCCTTCTTCCGGGCGGGGGATGCAGCCCCAGCATTTT.

Details on this clone: Other DNA sequences within the sample encode an identical CDR3. The rearrangement joins TRBV3-1 (or the pseudogene TRBV3-2) to TRBJ1-2, with 7 positions matching TRBD1. The CDR3 sequence is 14 residues long. CDR1 and CDR2 from the germline V gene are LGHDT and YNNKEL (reference sequence). V shed 3 bases, J shed 4 bases, and the junction held 5 bases outside the gene matches. CDR3 region: CASSQGGGGYGYTF. The CDR3 DNA is TGTGCCAGCAGCCAGGGAGGGGGCGGCTATGGCTACACCTTC.

J is TRBJ2-5 and V is TRBV5-1; 11 nucleotides align to TRBD2. The germline V gene has CDR1 SGHRS and CDR2 YFSETQ. The CDR3 covers 14 residues. Trimming cost V 4 bases and J 5 bases; bases outside gene matches: 4. CDR3 DNA: TGCGCCAGCAGCCGACTAGCGGGGACTGAGACCCAGTACTTC. This codes for CASSRLAGTETQYF.

The gene calls are TRBV7-2 and TRBJ1-4, with 7 bases identical to TRBD1. The CDR3 has 15 residues. Germline loops: CDR1 SGHTA, CDR2 FQGNSA. V was clipped by 0 bases and J by 4 bases; unmatched bases: 2. CDR3 DNA sequence: TGTGCCAGCAGCTTAGCGAGGGGGCTTAATGAAAAACTGTTTTTT. It yields the protein CASSLARGLNEKLFF. Full variable domain (outside the CDR3, taken from reference TRBV7-2 and TRBJ1-4): GAGVSQSPSNKVTEKGKDVELRCDPISGHTALYWYRQSLGQGLEFLIYFQGNSAPDKSGLPSDRFSAERTGGSVSTLTIQRTQQEDSAVYLCASSLARGLNEKLFFGSGTQLSVL.

V gene TRBV3-1 (or the pseudogene TRBV3-2) combines with J gene TRBJ1-1; TRBD1 agrees at 7 bases. Germline V gene data show CDR1 as LGHDT and CDR2 as YNNKEL (reference sequence). V lost 4 bases, J lost 0 bases, and 5 bases stayed unmatched. This CDR3 spans 15 amino acids. The CDR3 loop reads CASSPTGPMNTEAFF. The CDR3, as DNA: TGTGCCAGCAGCCCGACAGGGCCCATGAACACTGAAGCTTTCTTT.

This clone was recorded once. V gene TRBV28 combines with J gene TRBJ1-2; the D gene is possibly TRBD1 (6 bases). CDR1 and CDR2 (germline): MDHEN, SYDVKM. This CDR3 contains 16 residues. Trimming left V 7 bases short and J 8 bases short, with 26 bases between. The CDR3 sequence: CASTLTYTGNVRGYTF. The CDR3 nucleotides read TGTGCCAGCACCTTAACATATACAGGGAATGTGCGGGGCTACACCTTC.

Here the CDR3 reads CASSPAPAYEQYF. For the CDR3, the DNA is TGTGCCAGCTCACCAGCCCCAGCGTACGAGCAGTACTTC. The genes are TRBV18 and TRBJ2-7, with D unresolved. This CDR3 comprises 13 residues. Germline lookup yields CDR1 KGHSH and CDR2 LQKENI. V was clipped by 2 bases and J by 4 bases, with 9 bases between them.

J is TRBJ2-3 and V is TRBV10-1, with TRBD2 identical over 13 bases. After removal of 0 bases from V and 2 bases from J, the junction contained 11 bases not matched to a gene. CDR3 length: 20 residues. Germline CDR1 WNHNN, CDR2 SYGVQD (reference sequence). In DNA form, the CDR3 reads TGCGCCAGCAGTGAGTCGACTAGCGGGGGGCCCCCAATCTTCACAGATACGCAGTATTTT. It is translated as CASSESTSGGPPIFTDTQYF.

This rearrangement joins TRBV18 to TRBJ2-5; D unresolved. CDR1 is KGHSH and CDR2 is LQKENI in the germline V gene. The V end lost 3 bases, the J end lost 5 bases, and 7 bases lay between the germline ends. The CDR3 contains 12 residues. The CDR3 region has the DNA TGTGCCAGCTCACCCGTGGGGGAGACCCAGTACTTC. This encodes CASSPVGETQYF.

The chain joins TRBV11-1 to TRBJ1-2, with a tentative D call TRBD1 (5 bases). Trimming stripped 4 bases from V and 6 bases from J, with 15 bases between. Per the germline V gene, CDR1 is SGHAT and CDR2 is FQDESV (reference sequence). The CDR3 sequence is 14 residues long. Written as DNA, the CDR3 is TGTGCCAGCAGCTGGAACCGGGACGAAGATGGCTACACCTTC. Translating it yields CASSWNRDEDGYTF.

The chain recombines TRBV5-6 with TRBJ2-2, with D maybe TRBD2 (7 bases). CDR1 is SGHDT and CDR2 is YYEEEE in the germline V gene. There are 15 residues in the CDR3. V dropped 2 bases and J dropped 5 bases, with 13 bases sitting between them. The CDR3 is CASSFRGGGTGELFF. Here the CDR3 DNA reads TGTGCCAGCAGCTTTCGGGGAGGGGGAACCGGGGAGCTGTTTTTT.

The chain is built from TRBV9 and TRBJ1-3; D gene unclear. V gave up 3 bases and J gave up 2 bases, with 12 bases separating them. CDR1 and CDR2 (germline): SGDLS, YYNGEE. This CDR3 has 15 residues. This CDR3 reads CASSERPSPGNTIYF. CDR3 DNA: TGTGCCAGCAGCGAAAGACCAAGCCCTGGAAACACCATATATTTT.

This sequence joins TRBV10-3 and TRBJ2-5, with TRBD1 identical over 7 bases. CDR1 is ENHRY and CDR2 is SYGVKD in the germline V gene. Unmatched junction bases numbered 5, after V lost 3 bases and J lost 1 base. The CDR3 is 15 amino acids. CDR3 coding DNA: TGTGCCATCAGTGATGTAGGGGGCGCCCAAGAGACCCAGTACTTC. Protein sequence: CAISDVGGAQETQYF.

The chain recombines TRBV7-2 with TRBJ1-1; D not certain. This CDR3 has 14 residues. Germline V lookup: CDR1 SGHTA, CDR2 FQGNSA. The V end lost 8 bases, the J end lost 5 bases, and 18 bases lay between the germline ends. The CDR3, as DNA: TGTGCCAGCCTCACGGGAGGGAGAGGTACTGAAGCTTTCTTT. It encodes CASLTGGRGTEAFF. The complete variable domain, with remaining parts taken from reference TRBV7-2 and TRBJ1-1, reads GAGVSQSPSNKVTEKGKDVELRCDPISGHTALYWYRQSLGQGLEFLIYFQGNSAPDKSGLPSDRFSAERTGGSVSTLTIQRTQQEDSAVYLCASLTGGRGTEAFFGQGTRLTVV.